These 29 T cell receptor beta chains share one sample of origin, sequenced in a study of T-cell reconstitution after alpha-beta-depleted transplantation in children. The TCRbeta library was prepared with unique molecular identifiers. TCRdb re-called the PCR reads through MiXCR, storing one row per CDR3 protein. The data show fewer than 700,000 distinct CDR3 sequences, 10% to 15% seen once. This specimen was PBMCs, mostly from graft donor cells, taken 360 days after TCRalphabeta/CD19-depleted stem cell transplant. These receptors were taken from a male patient aged 10 to 17 who had a stem cell transplant for acute myeloid leukemia, so the T cells may come from the graft donor.

V gene TRBV18 combines with J gene TRBJ2-7; D is possibly TRBD1 (5 bases). This CDR3 region has 14 residues. Germline V gene data show CDR1 as KGHSH and CDR2 as LQKENI. V lost 3 bases and J 2 bases, leaving 11 bases between the germline ends. The CDR3 here is CASSPSGITYEQYF. The DNA for the CDR3 is TGTGCCAGCTCACCGTCAGGGATAACCTACGAGCAGTACTTC.

The chain uses TRBV20-1 and TRBJ2-1; D is unresolved. Looked up from germline, CDR1 is DFQATT and CDR2 is SNEGSKA (reference sequence). The CDR3 spans 12 residues. Trimming pared 3 bases from V and 9 bases from J, leaving 12 bases between. The CDR3 reads CSASPRWGEQFF. DNA for the CDR3: TGCAGTGCTAGTCCCCGCTGGGGTGAGCAGTTCTTC.

In its sample, this clonotype was seen a few times. The chain carries TRBV28 and TRBJ2-2; 7 bases are shared with TRBD1. The CDR3 totals 15 residues. With 6 bases clipped from V and 2 bases from J, the junction kept 6 bases outside the gene matches. Germline loops: CDR1 MDHEN, CDR2 SYDVKM. The CDR3 sequence is CASSSGTDNTGELFF. As DNA, the CDR3 is TGTGCCAGCAGCTCAGGGACAGACAACACCGGGGAGCTGTTTTTT. The whole variable domain, remainder taken from reference TRBV28 and TRBJ2-2, is DVKVTQSSRYLVKRTGEKVFLECVQDMDHENMFWYRQDPGLGLRLIYFSYDVKMKEKGDIPEGYSVSREKKERFSLILESASTNQTSMYLCASSSGTDNTGELFFGEGSRLTVL.

This clonotype showed up many times. One end of the junction is discordant with germline, which a read error may explain. The rearrangement joins TRBV5-1 to TRBJ2-3; D might be TRBD1 (6 bases). This CDR3 contains 14 residues. Germline lookup yields CDR1 SGHRS and CDR2 YFSETQ. The chain's CDR3 is CASSPPTGTDTQYF. The CDR3 DNA follows: TGCGCCAGCAGCCCTCCGACAGGCACGGATACGCAGTATTTT.

This CDR3 reads CASSPQTSGGRPGELFF. As DNA, the CDR3 is TGTGCCAGCAGCCCACAGACTAGCGGGGGCCGACCCGGGGAGCTGTTTTTT. The chain is built from TRBV7-3 and TRBJ2-2; 12 bases fit TRBD2. The germline gives CDR1 SGHTA, CDR2 FQGTGA. The ends lost 5 bases at V and 6 bases at J; junction bases unmatched: 10. The CDR3 has 17 amino acids.

This clonotype was found many times. The V call is TRBV28, the J call TRBJ2-6; no clear D. Looked up from germline, CDR1 is MDHEN and CDR2 is SYDVKM. The CDR3 length is 16 residues. V was shortened by 1 base and J by 0 bases, with 7 bases between the two germline ends. The CDR3 loop is CASSLLDISGANVLTF. DNA for the CDR3: TGTGCCAGCAGTTTATTAGACATCTCTGGGGCCAACGTCCTGACTTTC.

This clonotype was observed at least ten times. The rearrangement links TRBV7-9 to TRBJ2-7, with D unclear. Per germline, CDR1 SEHNR and CDR2 FQNEAQ (reference sequence). CDR3 length equals 14 residues. Trimming took off 0 bases at V and 3 bases at J, with 9 bases between the two ends. The CDR3, as DNA: TGTGCCAGCAGCTTAGCACGGACGGTCTACGAGCAGTACTTC. Its translation: CASSLARTVYEQYF.

This sequence joins TRBV5-1 and TRBJ2-5; D uncertain. The V gene's germline CDR1 is SGHRS and CDR2 YFSETQ. The CDR3 covers 13 residues. V lost 2 bases to trimming and J lost 5 bases, with 10 bases between them. The CDR3 reads CASSFDTWETQYF. CDR3 bases: TGCGCCAGCAGCTTCGACACATGGGAGACCCAGTACTTC.

The V and J genes are TRBV25-1 and TRBJ1-4; maybe TRBD1 (5 bases). With 6 bases removed from V and 4 bases from J, the gap between germline ends came to 15 bases. CDR1 MGHDK and CDR2 SYGVNS come from the germline V gene. This CDR3 region has 15 residues. The CDR3 coding sequence is TGTGCCAGCAGCCCTGGAGGGGTCATTAATGAAAAACTGTTTTTT. It translates to CASSPGGVINEKLFF. The whole variable domain, remainder taken from reference TRBV25-1 and TRBJ1-4, is EADIYQTPRYLVIGTGKKITLECSQTMGHDKMYWYQQDPGMELHLIHYSYGVNSTEKGDLSSESTVSRIRTEHFPLTLESARPSHTSQYLCASSPGGVINEKLFFGSGTQLSVL.

The chain's CDR3 is CASRNWQDYNEQFF. CDR3 in DNA: TGTGCCAGCAGGAATTGGCAGGACTACAATGAGCAGTTCTTC. The rearrangement links TRBV3-1 to TRBJ2-1, with D uncertain. This CDR3 contains 14 residues. Trimming removed 6 bases at V and 3 bases at J, with 12 bases between. Germline CDR1 is LGHDT and CDR2 is YNNKEL (reference sequence).

In this sample, this clonotype turned up many times. The chain employs TRBV9 and TRBJ2-7; no clear D gene. The CDR3 is made up of 13 amino acids. Germline lookup yields CDR1 SGDLS and CDR2 YYNGEE. V was shortened by 0 bases and J by 7 bases, with 11 bases between the two germline ends. The DNA of the CDR3 is TGTGCCAGCAGCGTAGCCGCTGGTTGGGAGCAGTACTTC. It translates to CASSVAAGWEQYF. The full variable domain, rest sourced from reference TRBV9 and TRBJ2-7, is DSGVTQTPKHLITATGQRVTLRCSPRSGDLSVYWYQQSLDQGLQFLIQYYNGEERAKGNILERFSAQQFPDLHSELNLSSLELGDSALYFCASSVAAGWEQYFGPGTRLTVT.

This clonotype was recorded many times. The CDR3 is CASSPRLAGVGTDTQYF. CDR3 DNA: TGTGCCAGCAGTCCTCGACTAGCGGGAGTTGGCACAGATACGCAGTATTTT. This chain uses TRBV28 with TRBJ2-3; 12 positions match TRBD2. The CDR3 covers 17 residues. Germline V gives CDR1 MDHEN, CDR2 SYDVKM. The J segment lost 1 base and the V segment lost 5 bases, leaving 7 bases of the junction unmatched.

This clonotype was recorded many times. The junction shows a germline mismatch at one end, possibly a read error. The chain is built from TRBV5-1 and TRBJ2-3; D is undetermined. CDR1 SGHRS and CDR2 YFSETQ come from the germline V gene. The length of the CDR3 is 11 residues. The CDR3 here is CASSFTDTQYF. The CDR3 DNA follows: TGTGCCAGCAGCTTCACAGATACGCAGTATTTT.

This sequence joins TRBV29-1 and TRBJ2-1; the match to TRBD2 covers 9 bases. Germline V gene sequence: CDR1 SQVTM, CDR2 ANQGSEA. CDR3 length: 13 amino acids. Germline trimming cut 7 bases from V and 2 bases from J; bases unmatched to any gene: 3. CDR3 nucleotide sequence: TGCAGCGGAGGACTAGCGACCTACAATGAGCAGTTCTTC. Translation gives CSGGLATYNEQFF.

The rearrangement joins TRBV7-9 to TRBJ1-1; D not certain. The V and J ends lost 0 bases and 5 bases respectively, with 10 bases between them. Germline V lookup: CDR1 SEHNR, CDR2 FQNEAQ (reference sequence). The CDR3 is made up of 14 amino acids. CDR3 amino acids: CASSLAGRVTEAFF. CDR3 bases: TGTGCCAGCAGCTTAGCCGGTCGGGTAACTGAAGCTTTCTTT.

This clonotype was detected ten times or more. V usage is TRBV20-1 and J usage is TRBJ2-7, with 12 bases that match TRBD2. Looked up from germline, CDR1 is DFQATT and CDR2 is SNEGSKA (reference sequence). The junction had 15 bases not matched to a gene; V was cut back by 3 bases and J by 0 bases. The CDR3 is 19 amino acids. This CDR3 reads CSARAANGLAGLFSYEQYF. DNA for the CDR3: TGCAGTGCTAGGGCGGCCAACGGACTAGCGGGACTTTTCTCCTACGAGCAGTACTTC.

V is TRBV7-9 and J is TRBJ1-5, with D maybe TRBD1 (5 bases). There are 15 residues in the CDR3. CDR1 is SEHNR, CDR2 FQNEAQ, per germline (reference sequence). The ends were cut back, 1 base at V and 2 bases at J, with 9 bases in the middle. The CDR3 region has the DNA TGTGCCAGCAGCTTAGAGACAGCCGGCAATCAGCCCCAGCATTTT. This codes for CASSLETAGNQPQHF.

The CDR3 DNA reads as TGTGCCAGCAGTTACCTTGGACAGGGGACAGGGGAGACCCAGTACTTC. It yields the protein CASSYLGQGTGETQYF. This chain uses TRBV6-5 with TRBJ2-5, with 9 bases fitting TRBD1. The junction had 9 bases not matched to a gene; V was cut back by 2 bases and J by 5 bases. The CDR3 contains 16 residues. Per germline, CDR1 MNHEY and CDR2 SVGAGI.

The chain joins TRBV10-3 to TRBJ2-1, with TRBD2 matching 10 bases. J lost 9 bases, V lost 10 bases, and 12 bases had no gene match. The CDR3 length is 14 residues. Per the germline V gene, CDR1 is ENHRY and CDR2 is SYGVKD. The CDR3 region has the DNA TGTGCCACCGGGAGAGCGGGAGGGCAGGGTGAGCAGTTCTTC. Protein sequence: CATGRAGGQGEQFF.

The chain couples TRBV24-1 to TRBJ2-1, with unresolved D. Trimming shortened V by 5 bases and J by 1 base, and 8 bases separated the two germline ends. This CDR3 comprises 14 residues. The germline CDR1 and CDR2 sequences are KGHDR and SFDVKD. CDR3 DNA sequence: TGTGCCACCAGTGCGCAGGCATCCTACAATGAGCAGTTCTTC. It codes for CATSAQASYNEQFF.

CDR3 sequence: CSAVGAGEQYF. Written as DNA, the CDR3 is TGCAGTGCGGTGGGGGCGGGAGAGCAGTACTTC. The V gene is TRBV20-1, the J gene TRBJ2-7, with D perhaps given as TRBD1 or TRBD2 (6 bases each). V was pared by 6 bases and J by 7 bases, with 13 bases between. CDR1 and CDR2 (germline): DFQATT, SNEGSKA (reference sequence). The CDR3 covers 11 residues.

CDR3 residues: CASSLDYFQETQYF. DNA of the CDR3: TGTGCCAGCAGCCTCGACTATTTTCAAGAGACCCAGTACTTC. This sequence joins TRBV11-2 and TRBJ2-5; a weak D match, TRBD2 (5 bases). The germline CDR1 and CDR2 sequences are SGHAT and FQNNGV. V shed 5 bases and J shed 2 bases, with 12 bases lying between them. This CDR3 comprises 14 residues.

The V call is TRBV10-3, the J call TRBJ1-5; TRBD1 agrees at 8 bases. The junction had 5 bases not matched to a gene; V was cut back by 5 bases and J by 2 bases. CDR1 is ENHRY, CDR2 SYGVKD, per germline. The CDR3 is 15 amino acids. The CDR3 here is CAISQGQGRNQPQHF. The CDR3 nucleotides are TGTGCCATCAGTCAAGGACAGGGCCGCAATCAGCCCCAGCATTTT.

This rearrangement joins TRBV5-1 to TRBJ2-5; D is ambiguous. V gave up 0 bases and J gave up 5 bases, with 11 bases separating them. Per germline, CDR1 SGHRS and CDR2 YFSETQ. The CDR3 consists of 14 residues. CDR3 DNA: TGCGCCAGCAGCTTGGCTTCGAGGTGGGAGACCCAGTACTTC. It translates to CASSLASRWETQYF.

V is TRBV6-1 and J is TRBJ1-5, with D possibly matching TRBD1 (5 bases). Trimming stripped 6 bases from V and 4 bases from J, with 19 bases between. Germline values: CDR1 MNHNS, CDR2 SASEGT. CDR3 size: 16 residues. The CDR3 nucleotides are TGTGCCAGCAGATCATCAGGGCGCTTGGGGAATCAGCCCCAGCATTTT. It encodes CASRSSGRLGNQPQHF.

This clonotype was picked up a small number of times. The V call is TRBV28, the J call TRBJ2-3, with 7 bases lining up with TRBD2. The CDR3 sequence is 15 residues long. Trimming removed 6 bases from V and 4 bases from J; junction bases left unmatched: 10. Germline CDR1 and CDR2: MDHEN and SYDVKM. The CDR3 is CASSTSGIPPDTQYF. CDR3 bases: TGTGCCAGCAGCACGAGCGGGATCCCACCAGATACGCAGTATTTT.

Points on this clonotype: An end of the junction does not agree with germline; a read error may underlie this. The CDR3: CCARSLGTPIKREQFF. CDR3 sequence (DNA): TGCTGTGCTAGATCCCTAGGGACTCCGATAAAAAGAGAGCAGTTCTTC. The chain recombines TRBV20-1 with TRBJ2-1; D is perhaps TRBD2 (6 bases). CDR1 is DFQATT and CDR2 is SNEGSKA in the germline V gene (reference sequence). This CDR3 region has 16 residues.

This clonotype occurred many times. The chain recombines TRBV12-3 or TRBV12-4 with TRBJ2-7; 8 bases line up with TRBD1. The CDR3 extends over 12 amino acids. V lost 6 bases and J lost 2; bases outside the gene matches: 0. The CDR3 DNA sequence: TGTGCCAGCAGGACAGGGGCCTACGAGCAGTACTTC. Encoded protein: CASRTGAYEQYF.

The chain links TRBV7-3 to TRBJ2-3; 10 nucleotides line up with TRBD2. Germline V gives CDR1 SGHTA, CDR2 FQGTGA. After removal of 4 bases from V and 8 bases from J, the junction contained 6 bases not matched to a gene. This CDR3 contains 14 residues. The CDR3 DNA follows: TGTGCCAGCAGCTCCCTAGCGGGAGTCGTTACGCAGTATTTT. Its translation: CASSSLAGVVTQYF.